Below are 15 T cell receptor beta chains sequenced from a single sample in a study of cytotoxic CD8 clonotypes in ibrutinib-treated CLL. Sequencing used immunoSEQ multiplex PCR; TCRdb keeps in-frame clones, though not all of them. The sample has 120,000 to 150,000 clones; around 77% are singletons. The sequencing here drew on PBMCs, taken after 12 months of ibrutinib treatment. Receptors were obtained from a human donor with chronic lymphocytic leukemia.

This chain links TRBV4-3 with TRBJ2-1; D gene unclear. The V end lost 3 bases, the J end lost 9 bases, and 9 bases lay between the germline ends. This CDR3 spans 12 amino acids. The germline V gene has CDR1 LGHNA and CDR2 YSLEER. In DNA form, the CDR3 reads TGCGCCAGCAGCCAGATAGGTGCTGAGCAGTTCTTC. As protein: CASSQIGAEQFF.

V is TRBV10-2 and J is TRBJ2-2; TRBD2 might be the D (6 bases). CDR1 and CDR2 (germline): WSHSY, SAAADI. The CDR3 is 21 residues long. V was pared by 6 bases and J by 0 bases, with 29 bases between. CDR3 sequence (DNA): TGCGCCAGCAGACCCCCCGGAGGGGCTAGCAACTTACAACCGAACACCGGGGAGCTGTTTTTT. Translation gives CASRPPGGASNLQPNTGELFF.

CDR3 sequence: CASSFVPGLAGPQYF. The DNA of the CDR3 is TGTGCCAGCAGCTTTGTGCCGGGACTAGCGGGTCCTCAGTACTTC. The V gene is TRBV7-2, the J gene TRBJ2-4; 12 bases line up with TRBD2. V was clipped by 3 bases and J by 12 bases; unmatched bases: 9. The CDR3 loop spans 15 amino acids. CDR1 is SGHTA, CDR2 FQGNSA, per germline.

This chain uses TRBV6-5 with TRBJ2-1, with D possibly matching TRBD2 (5 bases). The CDR3 has 11 amino acids. V lost 5 bases and J lost 10, with 9 bases in between. Germline CDR1 and CDR2: MNHEY and SVGAGI. CDR3 region: CASSKGEEQFF. CDR3 coding DNA: TGTGCCAGCAGTAAGGGAGAAGAGCAGTTCTTC.

Here the CDR3 reads CASSFRTSGRATDTQYF. DNA of the CDR3: TGTGCCAGCAGCTTCAGGACTAGCGGGAGAGCAACAGATACGCAGTATTTT. V is TRBV7-2 and J is TRBJ2-3; 13 bases line up with TRBD2. Germline V CDR1 and CDR2: SGHTA, FQGNSA. V shed 3 bases, J shed 3 bases, and the junction held 6 bases outside the gene matches. The CDR3 spans 17 residues.

CDR3: CASTLRGGSTDTQYF. The DNA of the CDR3 is TGTGCCAGCACCCTCCGAGGCGGGAGTACAGATACGCAGTATTTT. The rearrangement links TRBV9 to TRBJ2-3; 7 positions agree with TRBD2. CDR1 and CDR2 (germline): SGDLS, YYNGEE. This CDR3 is 15 amino acids long. Trimming took 6 bases from V and 3 from J; bases not matched to a gene: 10.

The J gene is TRBJ2-2, the V gene TRBV7-3; TRBD2 agrees at 13 bases. The CDR3 covers 17 residues. With V trimmed by 1 base and J by 7 bases, 6 bases remained unmatched. Germline V gives CDR1 SGHTA, CDR2 FQGTGA. Here the CDR3 reads CASSLSWGLAGLGELFF. CDR3 nucleotide sequence: TGTGCCAGCAGCTTAAGTTGGGGACTAGCGGGACTCGGGGAGCTGTTTTTT.

V is TRBV19 and J is TRBJ1-5, with D unresolved. Germline CDR1 LNHDA, CDR2 SQIVND (reference sequence). This CDR3 has 16 amino acids. Trimming pared 1 base from V and 0 bases from J, leaving 10 bases between. CDR3 sequence (DNA): TGTGCCAGTAGTATAGTTGGAGCTTATAGCAATCAGCCCCAGCATTTT. Translation gives CASSIVGAYSNQPQHF.

The J gene is TRBJ2-7, the V gene TRBV27; D is ambiguous. Trimming took 2 bases from V and 0 from J, leaving 11 bases between them. Germline CDR1 and CDR2: MNHEY and SMNVEV (reference sequence). There are 15 residues in the CDR3. The CDR3 nucleotides are TGTGCCAGCAGTTTAAAATACATAGTCTCCTACGAGCAGTACTTC. Its translation: CASSLKYIVSYEQYF.

This chain links TRBV30 with TRBJ2-3, with a weak D call TRBD1 (6 bases). Germline V gives CDR1 GTSNPN, CDR2 SVGIG (reference sequence). V was clipped by 3 bases and J by 4 bases, with 11 bases between them. The CDR3 has 13 residues. The CDR3 sequence: CAWRQGQADTQYF. The DNA of the CDR3 is TGTGCCTGGAGGCAGGGGCAGGCAGATACGCAGTATTTT.

V and J are TRBV7-9 and TRBJ2-7; D is unresolved. The CDR3 extends over 14 amino acids. CDR1 and CDR2 from the germline V gene are SEHNR and FQNEAQ (reference sequence). With 2 bases removed from V and 1 base from J, the gap between germline ends came to 9 bases. In DNA form, the CDR3 reads TGTGCCAGCAGCTTAATGGCAGGATCCTACGAGCAGTACTTC. Amino acids: CASSLMAGSYEQYF.

The sample holds one count of this clone. This chain uses TRBV27 with TRBJ1-2, with D maybe TRBD1 (5 bases). Germline assignment: CDR1 MNHEY and CDR2 SMNVEV (reference sequence). CDR3 length equals 15 residues. The ends were cut back, 3 bases at V and 4 bases at J, with 15 bases in the middle. CDR3 sequence: CASSLTGLLAYGYTF. The CDR3, as DNA: TGTGCCAGCAGTTTGACGGGACTTTTAGCCTATGGCTACACCTTC.

This chain connects TRBV27 to TRBJ2-1; D uncertain. Trimming removed 4 bases at V and 0 bases at J, with 7 bases between. The CDR3 is 14 amino acids. CDR1 and CDR2 (germline): MNHEY, SMNVEV (reference sequence). For the CDR3, the DNA is TGTGCCAGCAGTTATTATAGCTCCTACAATGAGCAGTTCTTC. Translation gives CASSYYSSYNEQFF.

The chain employs TRBV21-1 and TRBJ2-4; the table gives TRBD1 as D, unverified against the DNA. TRBV21-1 is marked as a pseudogene. This CDR3 spans 18 amino acids. The CDR3 spells CASTGSRTGEMAKNIQYF. The CDR3 nucleotides are TGTGCCAGCACGGGCTCGAGGACAGGGGAGATGGCCAAAAACATTCAGTACTTC.

CDR3 residues: CASRPGPSSGNTIYF. The DNA for the CDR3 is TGTGCCAGCAGACCGGGACCCAGCTCTGGAAACACCATATATTTT. The rearrangement joins TRBV5-8 to TRBJ1-3, with D possibly being TRBD1 (5 bases). From germline, CDR1 is SGHTS and CDR2 YDEGEE. Trimming removed 5 bases from V and 0 bases from J, with 12 bases in between. This CDR3 contains 15 residues.